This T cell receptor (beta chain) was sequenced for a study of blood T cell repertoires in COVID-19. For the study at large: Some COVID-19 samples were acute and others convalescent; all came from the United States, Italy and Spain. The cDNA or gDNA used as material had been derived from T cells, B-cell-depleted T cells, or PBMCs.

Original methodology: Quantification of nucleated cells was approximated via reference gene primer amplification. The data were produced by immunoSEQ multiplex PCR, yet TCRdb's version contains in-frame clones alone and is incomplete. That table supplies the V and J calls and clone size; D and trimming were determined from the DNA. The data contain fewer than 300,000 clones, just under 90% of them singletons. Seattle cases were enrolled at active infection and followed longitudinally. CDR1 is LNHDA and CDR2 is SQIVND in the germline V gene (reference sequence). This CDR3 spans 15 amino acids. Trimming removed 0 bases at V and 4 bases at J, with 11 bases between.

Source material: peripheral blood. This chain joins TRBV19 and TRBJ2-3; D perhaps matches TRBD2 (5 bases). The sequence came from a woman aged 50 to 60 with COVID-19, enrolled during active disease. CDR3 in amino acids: CASSIDGGKADTQYF. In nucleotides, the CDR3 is TGTGCCAGTAGTATAGATGGAGGAAAGGCAGATACGCAGTATTTT.